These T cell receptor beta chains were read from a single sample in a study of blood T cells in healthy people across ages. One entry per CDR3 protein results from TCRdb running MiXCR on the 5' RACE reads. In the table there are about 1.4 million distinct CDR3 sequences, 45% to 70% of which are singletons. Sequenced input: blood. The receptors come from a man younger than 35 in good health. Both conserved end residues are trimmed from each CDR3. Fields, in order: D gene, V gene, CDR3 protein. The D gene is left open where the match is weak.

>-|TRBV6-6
ASSFSVNQPQH
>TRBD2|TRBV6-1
ALRGALAGDTEEQY
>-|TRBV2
ASNSRDNQRWTQY
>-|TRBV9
ASSAGTAVQETQY
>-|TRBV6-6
ASTGHLAGGYT
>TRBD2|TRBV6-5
ASSYSLAGALTDTQY
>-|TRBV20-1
SARDRVGVYGYT
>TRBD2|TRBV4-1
ASSLSGSFHNEQF
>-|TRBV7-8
ASRLALSSYEQY
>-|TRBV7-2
ASSLAGVHEQF
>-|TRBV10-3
AISPGPSTGELF
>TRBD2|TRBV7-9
ASSSRESLGGGPVLETQY
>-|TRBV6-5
ASRPGRTNEKLF
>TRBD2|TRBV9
ASSVGLAGDEQF
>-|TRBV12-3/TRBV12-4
ASSPTRDKETQY
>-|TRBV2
ASSAGTPTGQPQH
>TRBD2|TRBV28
ASSNFGGDNQETQY
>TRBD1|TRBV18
ASSPPDRATSYEQY
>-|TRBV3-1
ASSQDGDVTDTQY
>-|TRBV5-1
ASSNPRGNTEAF
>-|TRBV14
ASSRNRAKNIQY
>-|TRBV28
ASSQQGLWETQY
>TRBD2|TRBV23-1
ASSQSKEREFKNIQY
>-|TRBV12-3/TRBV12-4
ASSPCGGVEGDTQY
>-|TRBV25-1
ASRSDTQY
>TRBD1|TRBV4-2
ASSQTGGVYEQY
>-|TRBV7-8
ASRSSSNEQY